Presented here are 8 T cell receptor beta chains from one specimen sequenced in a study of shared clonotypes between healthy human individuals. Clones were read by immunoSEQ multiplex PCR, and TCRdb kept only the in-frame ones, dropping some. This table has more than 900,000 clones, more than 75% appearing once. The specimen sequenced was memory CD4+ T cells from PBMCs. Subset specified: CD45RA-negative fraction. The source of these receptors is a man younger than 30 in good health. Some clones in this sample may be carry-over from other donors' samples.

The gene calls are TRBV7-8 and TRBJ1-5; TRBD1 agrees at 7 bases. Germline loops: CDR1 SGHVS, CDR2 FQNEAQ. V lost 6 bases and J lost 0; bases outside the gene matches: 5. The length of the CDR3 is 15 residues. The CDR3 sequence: CASRQGQYSNQPQHF. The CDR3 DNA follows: TGTGCCAGCAGGCAGGGACAGTATAGCAATCAGCCCCAGCATTTT.

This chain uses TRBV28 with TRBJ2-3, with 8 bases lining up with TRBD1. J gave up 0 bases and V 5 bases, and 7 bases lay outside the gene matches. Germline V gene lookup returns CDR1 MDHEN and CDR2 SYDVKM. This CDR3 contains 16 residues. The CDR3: CASSTRTGMSTDTQYF. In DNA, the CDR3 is TGTGCCAGCAGTACAAGGACAGGGATGAGCACAGATACGCAGTATTTT.

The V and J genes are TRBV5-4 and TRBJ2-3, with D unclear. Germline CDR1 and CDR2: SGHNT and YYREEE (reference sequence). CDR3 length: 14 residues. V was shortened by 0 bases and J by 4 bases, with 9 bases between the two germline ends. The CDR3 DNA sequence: TGTGCCAGCAGCTTGGTCGATGGGGCAGATACGCAGTATTTT. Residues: CASSLVDGADTQYF.

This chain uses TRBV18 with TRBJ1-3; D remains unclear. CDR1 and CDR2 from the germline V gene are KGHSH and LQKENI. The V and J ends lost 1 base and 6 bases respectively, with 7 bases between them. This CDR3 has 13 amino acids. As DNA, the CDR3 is TGTGCCAGCTCACCACGACGAGAAAACACCATATATTTT. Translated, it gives CASSPRRENTIYF.

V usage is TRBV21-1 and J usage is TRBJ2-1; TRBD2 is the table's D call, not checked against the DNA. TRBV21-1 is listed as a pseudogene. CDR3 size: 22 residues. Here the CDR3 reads CASSVIGTGKGTSGSRENEQFF. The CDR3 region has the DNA TGTGCCAGCAGCGTAATTGGGACAGGGAAGGGGACTAGCGGGAGCAGAGAAAATGAGCAGTTCTTC.

CDR3 protein: CASSPETGINEKLFF. The CDR3, as DNA: TGTGCCAGCAGCCCTGAGACAGGCATTAATGAAAAACTGTTTTTT. This sequence joins TRBV4-2 and TRBJ1-4, with D perhaps matching TRBD1 (6 bases). The CDR3 covers 15 residues. The V gene's germline CDR1 is LGHNA and CDR2 YNFKEQ. V lost 4 bases and J 4 bases, leaving 13 bases between the germline ends.

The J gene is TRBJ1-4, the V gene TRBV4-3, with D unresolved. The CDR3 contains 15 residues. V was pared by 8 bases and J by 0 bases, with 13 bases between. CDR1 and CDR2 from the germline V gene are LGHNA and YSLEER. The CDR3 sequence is CASRRHPSTNEKLFF. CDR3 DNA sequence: TGCGCCAGCCGCCGACACCCGTCAACTAATGAAAAACTGTTTTTT.

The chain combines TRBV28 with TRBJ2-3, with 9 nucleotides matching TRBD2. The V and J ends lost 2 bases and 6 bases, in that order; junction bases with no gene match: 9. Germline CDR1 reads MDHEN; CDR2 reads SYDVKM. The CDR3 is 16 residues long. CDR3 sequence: CASSLGAAGGADTQYF. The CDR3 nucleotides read TGTGCCAGCAGTTTAGGGGCGGCGGGAGGGGCGGATACGCAGTATTTT.